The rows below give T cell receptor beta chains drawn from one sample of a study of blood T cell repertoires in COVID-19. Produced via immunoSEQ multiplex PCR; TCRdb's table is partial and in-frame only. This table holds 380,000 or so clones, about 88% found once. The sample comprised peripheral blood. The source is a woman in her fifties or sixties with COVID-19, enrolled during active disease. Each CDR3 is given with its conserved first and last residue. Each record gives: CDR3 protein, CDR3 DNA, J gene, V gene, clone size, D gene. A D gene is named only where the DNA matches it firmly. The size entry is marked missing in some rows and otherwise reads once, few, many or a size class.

cdr3_aa: CASSEGTSTDTQYF
cdr3_nt: TGTGCCAGCAGTGAAGGAACTAGCACAGATACGCAGTATTTT
j_call: TRBJ2-3
v_call: TRBV2
clone_size: .
d_call: .

cdr3_aa: CASRSGAGNQPQHF
cdr3_nt: TGTGCCAGCAGATCCGGAGCAGGGAATCAGCCCCAGCATTTT
j_call: TRBJ1-5
v_call: TRBV6-5
clone_size: .
d_call: .

cdr3_aa: CASSVDVLSEQYF
cdr3_nt: TGTGCCAGCAGCGTAGATGTCCTCTCCGAGCAGTACTTC
j_call: TRBJ2-7
v_call: TRBV9
clone_size: .
d_call: .

cdr3_aa: CASSQRGVYNEQFF
cdr3_nt: TGTGCCAGCAGCCAACGGGGGGTCTACAATGAGCAGTTCTTC
j_call: TRBJ2-1
v_call: TRBV3-1/TRBV3-2
clone_size: .
d_call: TRBD2

cdr3_aa: CATSRDLTGPGYTF
cdr3_nt: TGTGCCACCAGCAGAGATCTGACAGGGCCTGGCTACACCTTC
j_call: TRBJ1-2
v_call: TRBV15
clone_size: once
d_call: TRBD1

cdr3_aa: CASSLRNTEAFF
cdr3_nt: TGCGCCAGCAGTCTCAGGAACACTGAAGCTTTCTTT
j_call: TRBJ1-1
v_call: TRBV23-1
clone_size: .
d_call: .

cdr3_aa: CASSEEGRGPRGDTQYF
cdr3_nt: TGTGCCAGCAGTGAAGAGGGCAGGGGGCCGAGGGGAGATACGCAGTATTTT
j_call: TRBJ2-3
v_call: TRBV6-1
clone_size: .
d_call: TRBD1

cdr3_aa: CASSPSQGASNEKLFF
cdr3_nt: TGTGCCAGCTCACCCAGCCAGGGGGCGTCTAATGAAAAACTGTTTTTT
j_call: TRBJ1-4
v_call: TRBV18
clone_size: .
d_call: TRBD1

cdr3_aa: CASSRPNSGLTDTQYF
cdr3_nt: TGTGCCAGCTCACGCCCCAATAGCGGGCTCACAGATACGCAGTATTTT
j_call: TRBJ2-3
v_call: TRBV18
clone_size: once
d_call: TRBD2

cdr3_aa: CASSEGARYQPQHF
cdr3_nt: TGTGCCAGCAGTGAGGGGGCCCGATATCAGCCCCAGCATTTT
j_call: TRBJ1-5
v_call: TRBV2
clone_size: .
d_call: .

cdr3_aa: CASSGGGTEAFF
cdr3_nt: TGTGCCAGCAGTGGAGGCGGCACTGAAGCTTTCTTT
j_call: TRBJ1-1
v_call: TRBV12-3/TRBV12-4
clone_size: .
d_call: .

cdr3_aa: CASSQDRASGAFYEQYF
cdr3_nt: TGTGCCAGCAGCCAAGATCGGGCTAGCGGAGCTTTCTACGAGCAGTACTTC
j_call: TRBJ2-7
v_call: TRBV4-2
clone_size: few
d_call: TRBD2

cdr3_aa: CASSLGRGSMNTEAFF
cdr3_nt: TGCGCCAGCAGCTTGGGAAGGGGCTCGATGAACACTGAAGCTTTCTTT
j_call: TRBJ1-1
v_call: TRBV5-1
clone_size: .
d_call: .

cdr3_aa: CASRRKQGSGEQYF
cdr3_nt: TGTGCCAGCAGGAGAAAACAGGGATCGGGCGAGCAGTACTTC
j_call: TRBJ2-7
v_call: TRBV6-5
clone_size: .
d_call: .

cdr3_aa: CASYELPGERAEAFF
cdr3_nt: TGTGCCAGCTATGAATTACCAGGGGAGAGGGCTGAAGCTTTCTTT
j_call: TRBJ1-1
v_call: TRBV18
clone_size: .
d_call: .

cdr3_aa: CASSLRYNEQFF
cdr3_nt: TGTGCCAGCAGCTTGCGGTACAATGAGCAGTTCTTC
j_call: TRBJ2-1
v_call: TRBV5-6
clone_size: .
d_call: .

cdr3_aa: CASTMSPKNIQYF
cdr3_nt: TGTGCCAGCACCATGAGCCCCAAAAACATTCAGTACTTC
j_call: TRBJ2-4
v_call: TRBV2
clone_size: .
d_call: .

cdr3_aa: CAWKGAGNRYEQYF
cdr3_nt: TGTGCCTGGAAAGGGGCAGGGAATCGGTACGAGCAGTACTTC
j_call: TRBJ2-7
v_call: TRBV30
clone_size: .
d_call: .

cdr3_aa: CASSDKGGYGYTF
cdr3_nt: TGTGCCAGTAGTGACAAAGGGGGCTATGGCTACACCTTC
j_call: TRBJ1-2
v_call: TRBV19
clone_size: .
d_call: .

cdr3_aa: CASSSRRGSGTEAFF
cdr3_nt: TGTGCCAGCAGCTCCCGACGGGGTAGTGGCACTGAAGCTTTCTTT
j_call: TRBJ1-1
v_call: TRBV11-2
clone_size: .
d_call: .

cdr3_aa: CASSAWGLGEKKLFF
cdr3_nt: TGTGCCAGCAGCGCCTGGGGGCTAGGGGAGAAAAAACTGTTTTTT
j_call: TRBJ1-4
v_call: TRBV6-5
clone_size: .
d_call: .

cdr3_aa: CASSQDLREQFF
cdr3_nt: TGTGCCAGCAGCCAAGATCTCCGTGAGCAGTTCTTC
j_call: TRBJ2-1
v_call: TRBV3-1/TRBV3-2
clone_size: .
d_call: .

cdr3_aa: CASSQGGLAGGQETQYF
cdr3_nt: TGCGCCAGCAGCCAAGGAGGACTAGCGGGGGGTCAAGAGACCCAGTACTTC
j_call: TRBJ2-5
v_call: TRBV4-3
clone_size: .
d_call: TRBD2

cdr3_aa: CATCQVRGLWGYTF
cdr3_nt: TGTGCCACCTGTCAGGTCAGGGGGCTCTGGGGCTACACCTTC
j_call: TRBJ1-2
v_call: TRBV6-5
clone_size: .
d_call: TRBD1

cdr3_aa: CASSIESGTGGYNEQFF
cdr3_nt: TGTGCCAGTAGTATAGAGTCCGGGACAGGGGGCTACAATGAGCAGTTCTTC
j_call: TRBJ2-1
v_call: TRBV19
clone_size: .
d_call: TRBD1

cdr3_aa: CASSLMGAIGTEAFF
cdr3_nt: TGTGCCAGCAGCTTAATGGGGGCGATAGGCACTGAAGCTTTCTTT
j_call: TRBJ1-1
v_call: TRBV7-2
clone_size: .
d_call: .

cdr3_aa: CASSPGRGGEAFF
cdr3_nt: TGTGCCAGCAGCCCAGGACGGGGGGGTGAAGCTTTCTTT
j_call: TRBJ1-1
v_call: TRBV7-9
clone_size: .
d_call: .

cdr3_aa: CASSTTSGVMNTQYF
cdr3_nt: TGTGCCAGCAGCACCACTAGCGGGGTTATGAATACGCAGTATTTT
j_call: TRBJ2-3
v_call: TRBV2
clone_size: .
d_call: TRBD2

cdr3_aa: CASSPWGGGSDTQYF
cdr3_nt: TGTGCCAGCAGCCCCTGGGGCGGGGGGTCAGATACGCAGTATTTT
j_call: TRBJ2-3
v_call: TRBV9
clone_size: once
d_call: TRBD2

cdr3_aa: CASSPGTDPEKLFF
cdr3_nt: TGTGCCAGTAGCCCCGGGACTGACCCTGAAAAACTGTTTTTT
j_call: TRBJ1-4
v_call: TRBV19
clone_size: .
d_call: .

cdr3_aa: CASSDSKRGRDEQYF
cdr3_nt: TGTGCCAGCAGCGACTCCAAGCGGGGTCGCGACGAGCAGTACTTC
j_call: TRBJ2-7
v_call: TRBV3-1/TRBV3-2
clone_size: .
d_call: TRBD2

cdr3_aa: CASTASGGIYNEQFF
cdr3_nt: TGTGCCAGCACCGCCAGCGGGGGGATATACAATGAGCAGTTCTTC
j_call: TRBJ2-1
v_call: TRBV6-5
clone_size: .
d_call: TRBD2

cdr3_aa: CASSLAATGAPWDTQYF
cdr3_nt: TGCGCCAGCAGCTTGGCCGCGACAGGGGCCCCTTGGGATACGCAGTATTTT
j_call: TRBJ2-3
v_call: TRBV5-1
clone_size: .
d_call: TRBD1

cdr3_aa: CASSYTDSRSPLHF
cdr3_nt: TGTGCCAGCAGTTACACCGACAGCCGGTCACCCCTCCACTTT
j_call: TRBJ1-6
v_call: TRBV6-5
clone_size: once
d_call: .

cdr3_aa: CASSLGQGDRNTEAFF
cdr3_nt: TGTGCCAGCAGCTTAGGCCAGGGGGACAGGAACACTGAAGCTTTCTTT
j_call: TRBJ1-1
v_call: TRBV13
clone_size: .
d_call: TRBD1

cdr3_aa: CASSPSGGGLNEQYF
cdr3_nt: TGTGCCAGCAGTCCTAGCGGGGGGGGATTGAACGAGCAGTACTTC
j_call: TRBJ2-7
v_call: TRBV6-6
clone_size: once
d_call: TRBD2

cdr3_aa: CASSRDRGRSETQYF
cdr3_nt: TGTGCCAGCTCACGAGACAGGGGGCGCTCAGAGACCCAGTACTTC
j_call: TRBJ2-5
v_call: TRBV18
clone_size: .
d_call: TRBD1

cdr3_aa: CASSLGLAGETQYF
cdr3_nt: TGTGCCAGCAGTTTGGGACTAGCGGGCGAGACCCAGTACTTC
j_call: TRBJ2-5
v_call: TRBV13
clone_size: .
d_call: TRBD2

cdr3_aa: CASSRTGANYGYTF
cdr3_nt: TGTGCCAGCAGCCGGACAGGGGCCAACTATGGCTACACCTTC
j_call: TRBJ1-2
v_call: TRBV3-1/TRBV3-2
clone_size: .
d_call: TRBD1

cdr3_aa: CASSAYEGVDEKLFF
cdr3_nt: TGTGCCAGCAGTGCCTATGAGGGGGTGGATGAAAAACTGTTTTTT
j_call: TRBJ1-4
v_call: TRBV6-6
clone_size: .
d_call: .

cdr3_aa: CASSSGPGQQFF
cdr3_nt: TGTGCCAGCAGCTCTGGACCAGGGCAGCAGTTCTTC
j_call: TRBJ2-1
v_call: TRBV7-3
clone_size: .
d_call: .

cdr3_aa: CASSRNTEAFF
cdr3_nt: TGTGCCAGCAGTCGTAACACTGAAGCTTTCTTT
j_call: TRBJ1-1
v_call: TRBV27
clone_size: .
d_call: .

cdr3_aa: CASSAEQALNYGYTF
cdr3_nt: TGTGCCAGCAGCGCAGAGCAGGCCCTTAACTATGGCTACACCTTC
j_call: TRBJ1-2
v_call: TRBV6-5
clone_size: .
d_call: .

cdr3_aa: CASGLPFVGQGQETQYF
cdr3_nt: TGTGCTAGTGGTTTACCTTTTGTCGGACAGGGGCAGGAGACCCAGTACTTC
j_call: TRBJ2-5
v_call: TRBV12-5
clone_size: .
d_call: TRBD1

cdr3_aa: CATSDCDRGAFF
cdr3_nt: TGTGCCACCAGTGACTGTGACAGGGGTGCTTTCTTT
j_call: TRBJ1-1
v_call: TRBV24-1
clone_size: .
d_call: TRBD1

cdr3_aa: CASSPRLGGGDTQYF
cdr3_nt: TGTGCCAGCTCACCTAGACTAGGTGGAGGAGATACGCAGTATTTT
j_call: TRBJ2-3
v_call: TRBV18
clone_size: .
d_call: .

cdr3_aa: CASSLRGAGANVLTF
cdr3_nt: TGTGCCAGCAGCTTACGGGGGGCCGGGGCCAACGTCCTGACTTTC
j_call: TRBJ2-6
v_call: TRBV7-9
clone_size: .
d_call: .

cdr3_aa: CASSLNRGGKETQYF
cdr3_nt: TGTGCCAGCAGCTTAAACAGGGGAGGAAAAGAGACCCAGTACTTC
j_call: TRBJ2-5
v_call: TRBV5-4
clone_size: .
d_call: .

cdr3_aa: CASSADDMGLPLHF
cdr3_nt: TGTGCCAGCAGCGCGGACGACATGGGGCTGCCCCTCCACTTT
j_call: TRBJ1-6
v_call: TRBV9
clone_size: .
d_call: .

cdr3_aa: CASSPGGQNTEAFF
cdr3_nt: TGTGCCAGCAGCCCCGGAGGGCAGAACACTGAAGCTTTCTTT
j_call: TRBJ1-1
v_call: TRBV7-8
clone_size: .
d_call: .

cdr3_aa: CASSLGQTGYTF
cdr3_nt: TGTGCCAGCAGTTTAGGGCAAACTGGCTACACCTTC
j_call: TRBJ1-2
v_call: TRBV28
clone_size: .
d_call: .

cdr3_aa: CASSPLGGELFF
cdr3_nt: TGTGCCAGCAGCCCCCTCGGCGGGGAGCTGTTTTTT
j_call: TRBJ2-2
v_call: TRBV9
clone_size: .
d_call: .